This T cell receptor (beta chain) was profiled in a study of OX40 agonist ivuxolimab in advanced cancers. Trimming removed 4 bases at V and 4 bases at J, with 14 bases between. The CDR3 covers 15 residues. The germline gives CDR1 SNHLY, CDR2 FYNNEI. Assay: immunoSEQ multiplex PCR; the TCRdb copy retains only in-frame clones and omits some. The sample contains more than 60,000 clones, 80% to 85% of which appear only once. This receptor was obtained from an adult with an advanced solid tumor such as melanoma, head and neck, liver or kidney cancer. The chain uses TRBV2 and TRBJ1-5; D perhaps matches TRBD1 (5 bases). This sample comprised CD4+ or CD8+ T cells sorted from blood, obtained in a trial of the OX40 agonist ivuxolimab. The CDR3 protein is CASSGQPPGNQPQHF. The CDR3 DNA is TGTGCCAGCAGTGGACAGCCCCCAGGGAATCAGCCCCAGCATTTT.